The entry below gives a single T cell receptor beta chain sequence along with its context. Its matching antigen is unknown. During the collection period, no donor immune events like infections were recorded. Only in-frame clones appear in the TCRdb table, and some are missing; sequencing was by immunoSEQ multiplex PCR. The sample carries about 110,000 clones, 88% recorded once. This record belongs to a study of identifying expanded T cells in peripheral blood. General observations from the study: Over two and four weeks, about 16 and 20 clones changed, versus approximately 1.2 between replicates.

Material: blood. The sequence was obtained from a person aged 18 to 69 in good health.

Written as DNA, the CDR3 is TGTGCCAGTAGTATCAAGGTCTACAATGAGCAGTTCTTC. Protein: CASSIKVYNEQFF. V gene TRBV19 combines with J gene TRBJ2-1; D remains ambiguous. Trimming removed 3 bases from V and 3 bases from J, with 6 bases in between. Germline V gene sequence: CDR1 LNHDA, CDR2 SQIVND (reference sequence). The CDR3 is 13 residues long.